This TCR beta chain was retrieved from a study of T cell responses to AZD1222 COVID-19 vaccine. The V gene's germline CDR1 is LNHDA and CDR2 SQIVND (reference sequence). The CDR3 has 14 residues. V lost 8 bases, J lost 0 bases, and 13 bases lay in between. Only in-frame clones appear in the TCRdb table, and some are missing; sequencing was by immunoSEQ multiplex PCR. The repertoire consists of around 44,000 clones, with 80% to 90% occurring once and the leading ten covering around 7.3%. Broader study findings: The study identified only six AZD1222 recipients as seropositive at baseline. Mostly white British, mostly female donors; authors suggested clonal diversity may be underestimated.

To note about this clone: Antigen: not known.

This TCR came from an adult who received the AZD1222 COVID-19 vaccine. This chain connects TRBV19 to TRBJ1-2; a weak D match, TRBD1 (5 bases). The source material was peripheral blood, sampled 28 days after the second AZD1222 dose. The CDR3 spells CASRPQGANYGYTF. CDR3 in DNA: TGTGCCAGTCGACCGCAGGGAGCTAACTATGGCTACACCTTC.